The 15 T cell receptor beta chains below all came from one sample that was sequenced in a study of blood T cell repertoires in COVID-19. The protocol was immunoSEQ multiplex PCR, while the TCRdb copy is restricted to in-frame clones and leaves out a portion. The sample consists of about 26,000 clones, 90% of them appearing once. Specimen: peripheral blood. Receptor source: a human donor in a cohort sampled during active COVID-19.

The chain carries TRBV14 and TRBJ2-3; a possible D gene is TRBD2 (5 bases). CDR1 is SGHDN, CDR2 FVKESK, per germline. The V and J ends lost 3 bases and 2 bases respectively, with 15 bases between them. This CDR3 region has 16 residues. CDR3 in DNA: TGTGCCAGCAGCCAGGGCTGGGGAGATTCCACAGATACGCAGTATTTT. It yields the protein CASSQGWGDSTDTQYF. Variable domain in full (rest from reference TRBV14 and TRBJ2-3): EAGVTQFPSHSVIEKGQTVTLRCDPISGHDNLYWYRRVMGKEIKFLLHFVKESKQDESGMPNNRFLAERTGGTYSTLKVQPAELEDSGVYFCASSQGWGDSTDTQYFGPGTRLTVL.

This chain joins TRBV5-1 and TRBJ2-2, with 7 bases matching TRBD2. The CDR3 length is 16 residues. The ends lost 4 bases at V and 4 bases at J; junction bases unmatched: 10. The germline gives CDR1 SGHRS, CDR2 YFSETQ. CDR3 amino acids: CASSPDRSGGTGELFF. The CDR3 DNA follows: TGCGCCAGCAGCCCCGACCGGTCGGGGGGCACCGGGGAGCTGTTTTTT.

The CDR3 DNA reads TGTGCCAGTTACCTAGCCGGGACAGCGAACACTGAAGCTTTCTTT. Translation gives CASYLAGTANTEAFF. The genes are TRBV19 and TRBJ1-1; TRBD1 matches at 7 bases. The CDR3 has 15 amino acids. J was trimmed by 1 base and V by 8 bases; bases with no gene match: 10. Germline CDR1 LNHDA, CDR2 SQIVND (reference sequence).

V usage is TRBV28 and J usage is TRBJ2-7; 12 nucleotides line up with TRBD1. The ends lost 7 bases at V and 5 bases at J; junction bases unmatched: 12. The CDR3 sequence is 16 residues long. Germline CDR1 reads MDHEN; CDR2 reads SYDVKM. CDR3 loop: CASTVGGQGAFNEQYF. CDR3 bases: TGTGCCAGCACCGTTGGGGGACAGGGGGCTTTCAACGAGCAGTACTTC.

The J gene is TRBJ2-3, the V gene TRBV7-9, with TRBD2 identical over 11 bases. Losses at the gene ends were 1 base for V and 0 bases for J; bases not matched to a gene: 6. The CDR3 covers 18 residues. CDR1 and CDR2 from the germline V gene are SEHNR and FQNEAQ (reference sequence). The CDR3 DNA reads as TGTGCCAGCAGCTTAGGGCTAGCGGGGGGCCCAAGCACAGATACGCAGTATTTT. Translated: CASSLGLAGGPSTDTQYF.

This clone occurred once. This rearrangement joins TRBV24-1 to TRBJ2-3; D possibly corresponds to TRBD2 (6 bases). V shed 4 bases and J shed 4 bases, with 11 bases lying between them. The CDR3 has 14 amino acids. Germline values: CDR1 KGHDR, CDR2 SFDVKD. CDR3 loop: CATSDSRRADTQYF. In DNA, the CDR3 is TGTGCCACCAGTGACTCCCGGAGGGCAGATACGCAGTATTTT.

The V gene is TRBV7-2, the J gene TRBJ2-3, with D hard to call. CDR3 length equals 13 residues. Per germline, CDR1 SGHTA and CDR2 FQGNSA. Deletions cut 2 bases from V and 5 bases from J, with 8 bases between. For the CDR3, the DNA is TGTGCCAGCAGCTTACTAGGCCAAGATACGCAGTATTTT. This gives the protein CASSLLGQDTQYF. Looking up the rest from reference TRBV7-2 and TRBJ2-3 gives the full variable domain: GAGVSQSPSNKVTEKGKDVELRCDPISGHTALYWYRQSLGQGLEFLIYFQGNSAPDKSGLPSDRFSAERTGGSVSTLTIQRTQQEDSAVYLCASSLLGQDTQYFGPGTRLTVL.

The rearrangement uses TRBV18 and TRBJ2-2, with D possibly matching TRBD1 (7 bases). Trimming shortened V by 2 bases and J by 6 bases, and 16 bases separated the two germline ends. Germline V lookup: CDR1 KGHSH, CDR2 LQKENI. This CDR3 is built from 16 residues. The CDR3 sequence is CASSPTAGGIAGELFF. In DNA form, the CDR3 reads TGTGCCAGCTCACCAACGGCAGGGGGGATCGCCGGGGAGCTGTTTTTT. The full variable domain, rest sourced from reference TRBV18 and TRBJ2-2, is NAGVMQNPRHLVRRRGQEARLRCSPMKGHSHVYWYRQLPEEGLKFMVYLQKENIIDESGMPKERFSAEFPKEGPSILRIQQVVRGDSAAYFCASSPTAGGIAGELFFGEGSRLTVL.

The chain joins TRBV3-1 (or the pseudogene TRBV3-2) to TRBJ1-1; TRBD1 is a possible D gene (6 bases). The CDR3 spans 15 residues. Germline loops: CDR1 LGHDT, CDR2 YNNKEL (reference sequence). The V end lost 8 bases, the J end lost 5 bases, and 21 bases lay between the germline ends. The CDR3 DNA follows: TGTGCCAGCGGGAGCTGGGGGGGGCTTCGAACTGAAGCTTTCTTT. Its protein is CASGSWGGLRTEAFF.

This CDR3 is CASSPSPGQEAFF. The CDR3 bases are TGTGCCAGCTCGCCATCCCCTGGACAGGAAGCTTTCTTT. This sequence joins TRBV7-2 and TRBJ1-1; D is perhaps TRBD1 (6 bases). V lost 8 bases and J 8 bases, leaving 18 bases between the germline ends. The germline gives CDR1 SGHTA, CDR2 FQGNSA. There are 13 residues in the CDR3.

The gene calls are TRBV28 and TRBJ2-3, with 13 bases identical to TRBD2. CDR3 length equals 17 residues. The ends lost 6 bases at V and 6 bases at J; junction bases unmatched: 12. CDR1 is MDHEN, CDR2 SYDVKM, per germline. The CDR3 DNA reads TGTGCCAGCAGCGGAGCCCTCGGGACTAGCGGGACCGATACGCAGTATTTT. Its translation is CASSGALGTSGTDTQYF. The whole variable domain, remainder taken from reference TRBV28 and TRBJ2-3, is DVKVTQSSRYLVKRTGEKVFLECVQDMDHENMFWYRQDPGLGLRLIYFSYDVKMKEKGDIPEGYSVSREKKERFSLILESASTNQTSMYLCASSGALGTSGTDTQYFGPGTRLTVL.

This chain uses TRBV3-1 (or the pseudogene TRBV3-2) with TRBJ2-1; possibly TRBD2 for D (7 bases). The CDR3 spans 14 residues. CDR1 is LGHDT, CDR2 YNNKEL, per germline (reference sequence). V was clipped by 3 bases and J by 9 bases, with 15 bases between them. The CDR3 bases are TGTGCCAGCAGCCACAGTAAAGGGGGGGGTGAGCAGTTCTTC. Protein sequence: CASSHSKGGGEQFF.

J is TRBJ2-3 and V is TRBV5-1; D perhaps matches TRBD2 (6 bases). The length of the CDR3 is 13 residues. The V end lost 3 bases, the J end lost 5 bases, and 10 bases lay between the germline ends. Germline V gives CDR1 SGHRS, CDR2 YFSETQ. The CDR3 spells CASSSGTGDTQYF. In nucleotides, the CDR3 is TGCGCCAGCAGCTCCGGGACTGGAGATACGCAGTATTTT.

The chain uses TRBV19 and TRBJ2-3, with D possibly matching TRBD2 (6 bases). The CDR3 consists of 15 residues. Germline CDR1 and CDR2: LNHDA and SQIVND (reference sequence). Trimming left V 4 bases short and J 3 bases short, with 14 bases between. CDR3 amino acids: CASSSPAGSTDTQYF. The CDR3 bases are TGTGCCAGTAGTAGCCCAGCGGGTTCTACAGATACGCAGTATTTT.

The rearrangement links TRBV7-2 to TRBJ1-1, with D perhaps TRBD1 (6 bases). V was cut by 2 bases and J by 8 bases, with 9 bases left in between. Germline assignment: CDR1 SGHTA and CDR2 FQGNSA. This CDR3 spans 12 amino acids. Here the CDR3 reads CASSLMQGEAFF. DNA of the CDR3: TGTGCCAGCAGCTTAATGCAGGGGGAAGCTTTCTTT.